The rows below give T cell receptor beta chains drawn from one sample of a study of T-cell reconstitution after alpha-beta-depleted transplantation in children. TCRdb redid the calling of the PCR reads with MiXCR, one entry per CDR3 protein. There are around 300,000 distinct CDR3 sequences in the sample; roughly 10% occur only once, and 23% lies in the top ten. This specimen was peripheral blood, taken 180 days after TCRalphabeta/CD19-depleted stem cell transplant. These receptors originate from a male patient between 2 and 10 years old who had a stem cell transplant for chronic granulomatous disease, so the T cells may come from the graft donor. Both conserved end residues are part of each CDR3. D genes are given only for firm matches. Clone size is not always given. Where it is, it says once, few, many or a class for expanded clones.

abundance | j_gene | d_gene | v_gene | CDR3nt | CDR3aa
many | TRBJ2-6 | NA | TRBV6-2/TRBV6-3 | TGTGCCAGCAATCGATTATCCCACTCTGGGGCCAACGTCCTGACTTTC | CASNRLSHSGANVLTF
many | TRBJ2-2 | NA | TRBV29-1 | TGCAGCGTTGGCACCGGGGAGCTGTTTTTT | CSVGTGELFF
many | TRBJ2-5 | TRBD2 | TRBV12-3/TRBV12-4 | TGTGCCAGCAGAGCAGCGGGAGGGAAAGAGACCCAGTACTTC | CASRAAGGKETQYF
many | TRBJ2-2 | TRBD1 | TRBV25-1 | TGTGCCAGCTCACGGACAGGAATCACCGGGGAGCTGTTTTTT | CASSRTGITGELFF
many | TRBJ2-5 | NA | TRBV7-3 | TGTGCCAGCAGCTTAACTAGGAGTAGCGACTTCCAAGAGACCCAGTACTTC | CASSLTRSSDFQETQYF
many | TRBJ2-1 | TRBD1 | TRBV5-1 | TGCGCCAGCACCTCCCGGGACAGGATTGACAATGAGCAGTTCTTC | CASTSRDRIDNEQFF
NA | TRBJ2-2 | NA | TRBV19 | TGTGCCAGTAGTATTCGGGGATTCGGCGGGGAGCTGTTTTTT | CASSIRGFGGELFF
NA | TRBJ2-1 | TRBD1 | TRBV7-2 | TGTGCCAGCAGACCGGGACAGACCTACAATGAGCAGTTCTTC | CASRPGQTYNEQFF
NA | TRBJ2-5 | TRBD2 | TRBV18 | TGTTCCAGCTCACCACCGAATAGCGGGACGGGGGAGACCCAGTACTTC | CSSSPPNSGTGETQYF
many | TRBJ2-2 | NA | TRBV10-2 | TGCGCCAGCACACCCCTTAGGGGAGCGAACACCGGGGAGCTGTTTTTT | CASTPLRGANTGELFF
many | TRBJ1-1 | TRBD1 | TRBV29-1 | TGCAGCGTTTGGACAGGGCGGTTTAGTAGTAACACTGAAGCTTTCTTT | CSVWTGRFSSNTEAFF
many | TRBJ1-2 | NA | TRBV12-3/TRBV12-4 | TGTGCCAGCGAATCGACACGGGACGTCCGGAACTATGGCTACACCTTC | CASESTRDVRNYGYTF
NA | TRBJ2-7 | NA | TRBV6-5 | TGTGCCAGCAGTTACTCTTTGGACAGATCCTACGAGCAGTACTTC | CASSYSLDRSYEQYF